The T cell receptor (beta chain) under discussion was sequenced for a study of T cell responses to AZD1222 COVID-19 vaccine. About the research overall: Pooled in the analysis were second doses at about 4 or about 12 weeks. General study points: Donors, mostly white British, included more females; clonal diversity was possibly underestimated. It was only a handful of AZD1222 recipients who were seropositive at baseline.

Sequenced by immunoSEQ multiplex PCR; TCRdb stores in-frame clones only, minus some. The table has 100,000 to 150,000 clones, approximately 88% seen once. Turning to this clone: What it binds is unknown.

Trimming at V came to 8 bases and at J to 3 bases, leaving 7 bases not matched to a gene. The CDR3 covers 13 residues. Germline assignment: CDR1 SNHLY and CDR2 FYNNEI. This receptor was identified in an adult in good health. The sequenced sample was peripheral blood, obtained on day 0 of AZD1222 vaccination. This chain links TRBV2 with TRBJ2-7; 7 bases are a match to TRBD1. The CDR3 loop reads CASHRGPSYEQYF. The DNA for the CDR3 is TGTGCCAGCCACAGGGGCCCAAGCTACGAGCAGTACTTC.